The clone carrying this T cell receptor (beta chain) was recorded only once. The target antigen is unknown. With 1 base removed from V and 0 bases from J, the gap between germline ends came to 5 bases. This CDR3 comprises 14 residues. From germline, CDR1 is SGHDT and CDR2 YYEEEE. How the authors handled the data: Junction-only sequences without quality scores were provided by ImmunoSEQ, so filtering was different. Sequenced by immunoSEQ multiplex PCR; TCRdb stores in-frame clones only, minus some. The D gene and trimming were derived from the DNA, and the V and J assignments and clone size from that table. The top ten hold about 0.25% of the sample, which has 700,000 to 950,000 clones, just over 95% seen once. This sample stems from a study of shared clonotypes between healthy human individuals. Study overall: The plates for each donor numbered three CD4 naive, three CD4 memory, two CD8 naive and one CD8 memory.

Study conclusions and caveats: Compared with memory subsets, naive subsets generally had larger estimated richness.

The naive CD8 subset, CD45RO-negative cells positively selected for CCR7, excluded terminally differentiated effector memory CD45RA+ cells. The clonotype originates from a man between 25 and 39 years old in good health. The sample taken for sequencing was naive CD8+ T cells sorted from blood. This chain connects TRBV5-6 to TRBJ2-1, with no clear D. CDR3 coding DNA: TGTGCCAGCAGCTTGTCGTCCTCCTACAATGAGCAGTTCTTC. This codes for CASSLSSSYNEQFF.